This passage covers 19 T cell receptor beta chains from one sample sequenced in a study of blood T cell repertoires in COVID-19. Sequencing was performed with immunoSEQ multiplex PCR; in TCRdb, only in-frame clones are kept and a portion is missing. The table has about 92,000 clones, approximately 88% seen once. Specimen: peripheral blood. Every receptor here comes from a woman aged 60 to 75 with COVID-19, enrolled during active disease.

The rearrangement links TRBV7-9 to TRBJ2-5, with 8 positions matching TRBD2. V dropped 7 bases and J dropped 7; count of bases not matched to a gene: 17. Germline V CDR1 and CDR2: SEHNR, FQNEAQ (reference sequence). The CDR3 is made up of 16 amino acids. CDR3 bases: TGTGCCAGCACGAGGCTAGCGGGTCACAATACGGGGACCCAGTACTTC. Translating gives CASTRLAGHNTGTQYF.

The CDR3, as DNA: TGTGCCAAAAACCGATTCGGGGAGGCATTTTTGCGATACACCTTC. Residues: CAKNRFGEAFLRYTF. V and J are TRBV21-1 and TRBJ1-2. TRBV21-1 is a recognized pseudogene. The CDR3 length is 15 residues.

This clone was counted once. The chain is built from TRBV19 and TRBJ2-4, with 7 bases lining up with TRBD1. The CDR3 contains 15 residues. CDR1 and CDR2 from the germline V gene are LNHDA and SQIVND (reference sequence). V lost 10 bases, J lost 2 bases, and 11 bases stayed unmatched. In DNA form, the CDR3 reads TGTGCCACTAGAACAGGGGTGGCGTCCAAAAACATTCAGTACTTC. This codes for CATRTGVASKNIQYF.

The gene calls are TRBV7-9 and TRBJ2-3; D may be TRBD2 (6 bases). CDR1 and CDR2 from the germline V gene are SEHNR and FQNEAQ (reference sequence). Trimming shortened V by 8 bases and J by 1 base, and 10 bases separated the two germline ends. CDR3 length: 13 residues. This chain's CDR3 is CASLPSGTDTQYF. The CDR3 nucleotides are TGTGCCAGCCTTCCTAGCGGCACAGATACGCAGTATTTT.

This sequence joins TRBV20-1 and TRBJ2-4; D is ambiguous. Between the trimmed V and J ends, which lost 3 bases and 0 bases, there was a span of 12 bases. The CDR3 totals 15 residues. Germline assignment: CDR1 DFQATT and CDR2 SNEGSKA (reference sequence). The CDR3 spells CSASLTDLAKNIQYF. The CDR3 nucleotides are TGCAGTGCTAGTCTAACAGATTTAGCCAAAAACATTCAGTACTTC.

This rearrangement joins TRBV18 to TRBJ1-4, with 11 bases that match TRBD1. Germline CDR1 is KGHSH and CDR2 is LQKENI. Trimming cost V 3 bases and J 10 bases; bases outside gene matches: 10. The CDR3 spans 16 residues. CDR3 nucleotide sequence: TGTGCCAGCTCACCGTTGACCCCGGGACAGGGGGGAAAACTGTTTTTT. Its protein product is CASSPLTPGQGGKLFF.

The CDR3 coding sequence is TGTGCCAGCTCACCCGGGAGAACCGGGGAGCTGTTTTTT. As protein: CASSPGRTGELFF. The V gene is TRBV18, the J gene TRBJ2-2; perhaps TRBD2 as D (6 bases). The CDR3 covers 13 residues. Germline V gives CDR1 KGHSH, CDR2 LQKENI. V was cut by 3 bases and J by 5 bases, with 7 bases left in between.

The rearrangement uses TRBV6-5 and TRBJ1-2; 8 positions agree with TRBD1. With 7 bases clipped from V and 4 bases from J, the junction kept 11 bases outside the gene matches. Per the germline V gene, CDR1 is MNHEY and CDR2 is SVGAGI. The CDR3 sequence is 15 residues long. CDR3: CASINGQGPGYGYTF. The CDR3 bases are TGTGCCAGCATAAACGGACAGGGCCCTGGCTATGGCTACACCTTC.

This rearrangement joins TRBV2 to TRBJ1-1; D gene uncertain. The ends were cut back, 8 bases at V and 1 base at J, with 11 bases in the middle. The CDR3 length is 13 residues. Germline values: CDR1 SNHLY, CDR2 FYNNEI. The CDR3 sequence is CASSGGSNTEAFF. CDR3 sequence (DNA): TGTGCCAGCTCAGGAGGATCGAACACTGAAGCTTTCTTT. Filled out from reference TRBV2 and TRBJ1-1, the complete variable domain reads EPEVTQTPSHQVTQMGQEVILRCVPISNHLYFYWYRQILGQKVEFLVSFYNNEISEKSEIFDDQFSVERPDGSNFTLKIRSTKLEDSAMYFCASSGGSNTEAFFGQGTRLTVV.

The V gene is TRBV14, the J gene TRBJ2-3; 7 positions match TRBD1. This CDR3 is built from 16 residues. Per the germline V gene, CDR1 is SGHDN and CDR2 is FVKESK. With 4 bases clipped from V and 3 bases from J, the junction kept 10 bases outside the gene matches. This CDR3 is CASSPRDRRLTDTQYF. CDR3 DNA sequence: TGTGCCAGCAGCCCGAGGGACAGAAGATTAACAGATACGCAGTATTTT.

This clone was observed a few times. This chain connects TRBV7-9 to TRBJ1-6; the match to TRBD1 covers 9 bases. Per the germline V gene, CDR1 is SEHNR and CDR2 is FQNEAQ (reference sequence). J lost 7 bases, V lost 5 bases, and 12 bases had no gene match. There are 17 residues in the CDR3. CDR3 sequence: CASSAYPLGQGNSPLHF. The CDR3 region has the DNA TGTGCCAGCAGCGCTTATCCCCTGGGACAGGGAAATTCACCCCTCCACTTT.

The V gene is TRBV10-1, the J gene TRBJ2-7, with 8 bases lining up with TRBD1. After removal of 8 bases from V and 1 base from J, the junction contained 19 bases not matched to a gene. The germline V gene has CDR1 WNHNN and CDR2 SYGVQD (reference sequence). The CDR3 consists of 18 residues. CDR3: CASSNRKPLQGVSYEQYF. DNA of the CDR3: TGCGCCAGCTCCAACCGGAAACCGCTACAGGGGGTTTCCTACGAGCAGTACTTC.

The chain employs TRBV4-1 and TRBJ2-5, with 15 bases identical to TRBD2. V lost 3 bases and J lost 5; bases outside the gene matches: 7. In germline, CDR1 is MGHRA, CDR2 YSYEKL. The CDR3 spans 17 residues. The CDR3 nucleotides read TGCGCCAGCAGCCAGGGACTAGCGGGGGGCTCCGGGGAGACCCAGTACTTC. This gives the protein CASSQGLAGGSGETQYF.

The CDR3 reads CASSPQVHRVATNEKLFF. DNA of the CDR3: TGTGCCAGTAGTCCGCAGGTGCACCGAGTTGCAACTAATGAAAAACTGTTTTTT. This rearrangement joins TRBV19 to TRBJ1-4; unclear D gene. Germline CDR1 LNHDA, CDR2 SQIVND (reference sequence). The CDR3 is 18 residues long. V lost 5 bases to trimming and J lost 0 bases, with 19 bases between them.

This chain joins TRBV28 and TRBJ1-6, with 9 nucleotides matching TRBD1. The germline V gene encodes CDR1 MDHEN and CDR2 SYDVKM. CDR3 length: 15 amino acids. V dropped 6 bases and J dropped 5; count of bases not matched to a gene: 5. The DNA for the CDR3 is TGTGCCAGCAGCCCTTGGGACAGGGATAATTCACCCCTCCACTTT. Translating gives CASSPWDRDNSPLHF.

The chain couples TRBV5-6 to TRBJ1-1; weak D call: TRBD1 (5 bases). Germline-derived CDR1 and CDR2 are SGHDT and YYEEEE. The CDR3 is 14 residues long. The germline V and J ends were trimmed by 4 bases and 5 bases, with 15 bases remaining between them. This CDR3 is CASSRAGGWTEAFF. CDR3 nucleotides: TGTGCCAGCAGCCGGGCCGGGGGGTGGACTGAAGCTTTCTTT.

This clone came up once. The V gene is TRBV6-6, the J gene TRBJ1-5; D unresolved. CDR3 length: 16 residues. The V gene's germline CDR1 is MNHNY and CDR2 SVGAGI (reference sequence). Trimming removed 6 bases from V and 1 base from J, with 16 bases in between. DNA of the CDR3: TGTGCCAGCAGAACGGTGGGAGGGAGGAGCAATCAGCCCCAGCATTTT. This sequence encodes CASRTVGGRSNQPQHF.

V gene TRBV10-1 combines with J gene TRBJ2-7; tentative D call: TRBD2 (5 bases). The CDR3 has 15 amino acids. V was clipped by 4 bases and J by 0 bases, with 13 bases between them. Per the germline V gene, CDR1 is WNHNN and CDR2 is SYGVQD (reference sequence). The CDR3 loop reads CASSAGMGVSYEQYF. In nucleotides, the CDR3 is TGCGCCAGCAGTGCCGGTATGGGAGTCTCCTACGAGCAGTACTTC.

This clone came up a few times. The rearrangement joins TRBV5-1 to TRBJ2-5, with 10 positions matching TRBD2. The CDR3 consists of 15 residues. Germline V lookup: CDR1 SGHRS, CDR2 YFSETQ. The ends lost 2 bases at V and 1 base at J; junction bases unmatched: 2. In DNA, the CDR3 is TGCGCCAGCAGCTTTCTAGCGGGGGCCCAAGAGACCCAGTACTTC. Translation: CASSFLAGAQETQYF.